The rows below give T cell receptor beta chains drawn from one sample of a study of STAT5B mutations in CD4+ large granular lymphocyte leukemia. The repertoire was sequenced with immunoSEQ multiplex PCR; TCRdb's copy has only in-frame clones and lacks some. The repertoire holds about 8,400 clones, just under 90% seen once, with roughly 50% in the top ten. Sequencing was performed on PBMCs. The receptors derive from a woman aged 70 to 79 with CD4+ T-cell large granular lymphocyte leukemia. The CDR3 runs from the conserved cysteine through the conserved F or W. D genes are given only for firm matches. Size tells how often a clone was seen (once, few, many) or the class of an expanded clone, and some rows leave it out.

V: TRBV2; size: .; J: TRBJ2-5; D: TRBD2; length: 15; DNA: TGTGCCAGCAGGGCTAGCGGGGGGTCTGGAGAGACCCAGTACTTC; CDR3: CASRASGGSGETQYF
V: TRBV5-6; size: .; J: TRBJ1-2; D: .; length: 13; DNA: TGTGCCAGCAGCTTGCCGGGGGCCTATGGCTACACCTTC; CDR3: CASSLPGAYGYTF
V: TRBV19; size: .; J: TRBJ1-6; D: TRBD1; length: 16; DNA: TGTGCCAGTAGTGTAAAGACAGGGTTCTATAATTCACCCCTCCACTTT; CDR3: CASSVKTGFYNSPLHF
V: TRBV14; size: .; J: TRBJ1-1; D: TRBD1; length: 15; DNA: TGTGCCAGCAGCCAACGGGACAGACTGAACACTGAAGCTTTCTTT; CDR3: CASSQRDRLNTEAFF
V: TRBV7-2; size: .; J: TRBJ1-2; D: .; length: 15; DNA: TGTGCCAGCAGCTTAGCCGTCGGAGCTAACTATGGCTACACCTTC; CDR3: CASSLAVGANYGYTF
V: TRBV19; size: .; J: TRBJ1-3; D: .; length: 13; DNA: TGTGCCAGTAGCAGGGGCTCTGGAAACACCATATATTTT; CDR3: CASSRGSGNTIYF
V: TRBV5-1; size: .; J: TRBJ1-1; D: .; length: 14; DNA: TGCGCCAGCAGCTTGGAGGACACCTACACTGAAGCTTTCTTT; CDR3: CASSLEDTYTEAFF
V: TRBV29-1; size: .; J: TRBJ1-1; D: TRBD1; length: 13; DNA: TGCAGCGTTCACCGGGACAGGAACACTGAAGCTTTCTTT; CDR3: CSVHRDRNTEAFF
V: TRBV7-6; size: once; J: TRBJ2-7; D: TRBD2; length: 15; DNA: TGTGCCAGCAGCCCCGATCGACTAGCGGCCTACGAGCAGTACTTC; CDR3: CASSPDRLAAYEQYF
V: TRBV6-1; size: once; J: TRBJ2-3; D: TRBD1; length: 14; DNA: TGTGCCAGCTGGGACAGTCTAATGGGGGATACGCAGTATTTT; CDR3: CASWDSLMGDTQYF
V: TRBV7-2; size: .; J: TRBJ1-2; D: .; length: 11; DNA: TGTGCCAGCAGCTTAGGATTAGGCTACACCTTC; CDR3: CASSLGLGYTF
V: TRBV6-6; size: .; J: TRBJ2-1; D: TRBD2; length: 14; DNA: TGTGCCAGCAGGTCTAGCGGGGGGGCGGGTGAGCAGTTCTTC; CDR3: CASRSSGGAGEQFF
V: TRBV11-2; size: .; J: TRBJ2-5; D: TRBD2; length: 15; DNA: TGTGCCAGCAGCTTAGCGGGGGGGCCGTTAGAGACCCAGTACTTC; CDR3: CASSLAGGPLETQYF
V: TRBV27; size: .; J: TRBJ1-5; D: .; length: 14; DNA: TGTGCCAGCAGCTTGGCGGGTAGCAATCAGCCCCAGCATTTT; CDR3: CASSLAGSNQPQHF
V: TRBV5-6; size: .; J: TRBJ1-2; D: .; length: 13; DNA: TGTGCCAGCAGCTTGGGGAGGGATTTCGACTACACCTTC; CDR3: CASSLGRDFDYTF
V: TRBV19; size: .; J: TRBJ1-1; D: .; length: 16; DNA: TGTGCCAGTAGTAGTTTGACGGGGAGAATGAACACTGAAGCTTTCTTT; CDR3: CASSSLTGRMNTEAFF
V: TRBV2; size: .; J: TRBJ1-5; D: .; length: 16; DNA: TGTGCCAGCAGTGACGGCCGGGGATCGTACGTTCAGCCCCAGCATTTT; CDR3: CASSDGRGSYVQPQHF
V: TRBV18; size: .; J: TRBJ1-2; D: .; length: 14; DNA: TGTGCCAGCTCACCTCAGGGATCTAACTATGGCTACACCTTC; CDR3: CASSPQGSNYGYTF
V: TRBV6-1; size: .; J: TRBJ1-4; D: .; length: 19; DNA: TGTGCCAGCAGTGAAGCGCTTCGGGGGGGCGTACAACCTAATGAAAAACTGTTTTTT; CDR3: CASSEALRGGVQPNEKLFF
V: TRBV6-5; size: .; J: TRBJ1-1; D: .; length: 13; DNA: TGTGCCAGCAGGACGGACTTCGGGGCTGAAGCTTTCTTT; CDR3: CASRTDFGAEAFF
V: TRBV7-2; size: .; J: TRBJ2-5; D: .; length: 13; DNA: TGTGCCAGCAGCTTATTTGTAGCGGAGACCCAGTACTTC; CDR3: CASSLFVAETQYF
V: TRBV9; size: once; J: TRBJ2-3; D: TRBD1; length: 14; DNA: TGTGCCAGCAGCACGACAGGGAACACAGATACGCAGTATTTT; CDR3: CASSTTGNTDTQYF
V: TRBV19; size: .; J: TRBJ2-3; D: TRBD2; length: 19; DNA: TGTGCCAGTAGTATTGGGACTAGCGGGGGGGCCTGGGGCACAGATACGCAGTATTTT; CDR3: CASSIGTSGGAWGTDTQYF
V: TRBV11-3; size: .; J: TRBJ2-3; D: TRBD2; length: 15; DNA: TGTGCCAGCAGCCCATCCAGCGGGGGTCCAGATACGCAGTATTTT; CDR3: CASSPSSGGPDTQYF
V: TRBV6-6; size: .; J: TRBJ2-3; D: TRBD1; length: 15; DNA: TGTGCCAGCAGTCTCGGGACAGGGGCCACAGATACGCAGTATTTT; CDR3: CASSLGTGATDTQYF
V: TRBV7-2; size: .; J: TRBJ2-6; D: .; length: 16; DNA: TGTGCCAGCAGCGAAGGAGCGTTCTCTGGGGCCAACGTCCTGACTTTC; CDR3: CASSEGAFSGANVLTF